This T cell receptor beta chain derives from a study of blood T cells in healthy people across ages (dated by TCRdb to between 2015 and 2016). Background on the whole study: Template switching captured roughly one uniquely barcoded TCR beta cDNA molecule per two T cells in model experiments. To avoid experimental bias, donors of different ages were randomly spread across the sequencing lanes. The donors were divided into four age groups: young (average around 15 years), middle-aged (about 39), aged (around 59) and long-lived (82). Using the same blood draw, the study looked at two additional independent replicas of 1 million unique cDNA reads for two donors, one aged 18 to 30 and the other aged 80 or older. To track age-related changes in TCR beta repertoire diversity, the study relied on deep sequencing normalized with unique cDNA molecular identifiers.

Sequences SGHTA (CDR1) and FQGNSA (CDR2) are obtained from the germline V gene. V is reduced by 4 bases and J by 2 bases, leaving a spacing of 14 bases between them. Including the terminal cysteine and phenylalanine, the CDR3 comprises 15 residues. Only the CDR3 DNA stays, 45 bases, in frame from base 1. The roughly 39 donors, aged about 6 to 95 years, were systemically healthy Caucasian individuals from Russia. Each donor gave 9 to 10 milliliters of peripheral blood, collected into EDTA-treated Vacutainer tubes. Ficoll-Paque density-gradient centrifugation was used to isolate PBMCs, with at least 6 million obtained per sample. Trizol reagent was used to extract total RNA from the PBMCs, yielding at least 5.5 micrograms per sample. For every donor, an aliquot of PBMCs went through flow cytometry to measure the percentages of naive CD45RAhigh/CD27high T cells. A note on this clonotype: This clone's antigen is unknown. The input lacks base qualities; no much larger clone sits a single base away.

The library was built by means of 5' RACE. Sequencing was carried out with an Illumina HiSeq 2500. A second PCR of about 7 to 12 cycles was run with a J-beta primer mix and a sample-barcoded 5' primer. Each TCR beta cDNA molecule received a unique molecular identifier from a template-switch 5' adaptor carrying 12 random nucleotides. Each sample yielded at least 2.5 million CDR3-containing paired-end reads. First-strand cDNA synthesis was performed from all RNA using the Mint cDNA synthesis kit, with priming by a TRBC-specific oligonucleotide. All cDNA was treated with uracil-DNA glycosylase and then went through a first 18-cycle PCR with the universal primers M1SS and BC2_uni_R. From the authors' description of their analysis: For normalization, 1 million high-quality reads were randomly selected from each sample, with every read carrying a distinct molecular identifier. Instead of being binned into consensus sequences, reads with shared molecular identifiers were discarded. MiTCR, run with a Q25 quality threshold and the strictest error-elimination algorithm, handled CDR3 identification, clonotype clustering and error correction. A nonparametric unseen species model with Euler transformation was used to estimate a lower bound on total TCR beta diversity. Using fastp at Q25 and MiXCR, TCRdb reprocessed the public reads and kept productive beta chains. Entries that share a CDR3 protein sequence are merged under the most common genes and DNA. These V and J calls are TCRdb output, not the study's own analysis. Here the sample has 540,000 or so distinct CDR3 sequences; 27% occur a single time. Jointly, the top ten make up roughly 18% of the sample.

Beyond this particular receptor, the publication reports: Observed TCR beta diversity correlated strongly with the percentage of naive T cells measured by flow cytometry. As age increased, observed TCR beta diversity per million T cells dropped in a roughly linear way, and a significant reduction was already evident by age 40. Estimates of total diversity from one million sequenced T cells were regarded as lower bounds and underestimates. Because donor CMV infection status was unknown, age-related changes in expanded clonotypes were potentially confounded. Compared with the aged group, the long-lived group had more naive CD4+ T cells, fewer expanded clones and increased TCR diversity, suggesting age selection. Since profiling was done on bulk unsorted PBMCs, naive and antigen-experienced compartments could not be conclusively compared.

The TCR originated in a woman aged 70-85 years in good health. The chain links TRBV7-2 with TRBJ1-2, with a tentative D gene TRBD1 over 5 matching bases. Sequenced material: blood. This receptor carries the CDR3 CASSSHRDLNYGYTF. The base sequence is TGTGCCAGCAGCTCCCACCGGGACCTCAACTATGGCTACACCTTC.